This T cell receptor (beta chain) is from a study of TIL therapy for anti-PD-1-resistant metastatic lung cancer. As for this clone: The antigen remains undetermined.

The study's findings and limits: Patients were highly selected, enriched for treatment-naive, never-smoker and oncogene-addicted cases.

The immunoSEQ assay was v3. Sequencing used immunoSEQ multiplex PCR; TCRdb keeps in-frame clones, though not all of them. The sample includes about 36,000 clones, 73% of them seen just once. Trimming took 2 bases from V and 2 from J, leaving 17 bases between them. Germline V gene data show CDR1 as SGHKS and CDR2 as YYEKEE (reference sequence). CDR3 length equals 17 residues. Time point given: pre-treatment sample, taken before nivolumab and TIL therapy. This TCR was sampled from a person between 25 and 80 years old with non-small cell lung cancer. The material sequenced was blood, taken at baseline. The chain combines TRBV5-5 with TRBJ1-5; D gene uncertain. The CDR3 DNA follows: TGTGCCAGCAGCTTTTCCCCGGGCGATAGGGGCAATCAGCCCCAGCATTTT. Translation: CASSFSPGDRGNQPQHF. The complete variable domain, with remaining parts taken from reference TRBV5-5 and TRBJ1-5, reads DAGVTQSPTHLIKTRGQQVTLRCSPISGHKSVSWYQQVLGQGPQFIFQYYEKEERGRGNFPDRFSARQFPNYSSELNVNALLLGDSALYLCASSFSPGDRGNQPQHFGDGTRLSIL.